These 22 T cell receptor beta chains share one sample of origin, sequenced in a study of CD8 T cells in ankylosing spondylitis. Using its own MiXCR run on the 5' RACE reads, TCRdb lists one record per CDR3 protein. The sample carries about 64,000 distinct CDR3 sequences, roughly 6.1% recorded once. Sequenced sample: synovial fluid, either unsorted or a sorted T cell fraction (not recorded which). The receptors were gathered from a male donor with ankylosing spondylitis.

The chain combines TRBV10-3 with TRBJ1-4; tentative D call: TRBD1 (6 bases). The germline V gene encodes CDR1 ENHRY and CDR2 SYGVKD. Trimming stripped 6 bases from V and 7 bases from J, with 12 bases between. The CDR3 extends over 13 amino acids. This CDR3 is CAIRGGMREKLFF. CDR3 nucleotides: TGTGCCATCAGGGGGGGCATGCGTGAAAAACTGTTTTTT.

The table lists this clonotype with many counts. The V and J genes are TRBV5-1 and TRBJ2-7, with TRBD1 matching 8 bases. This CDR3 contains 12 residues. Germline V gene sequence: CDR1 SGHRS, CDR2 YFSETQ. With 5 bases clipped from V and 7 bases from J, the junction kept 5 bases outside the gene matches. CDR3 coding DNA: TGCGCCAGCAGAAAGACAGGGGATGAGCAGTACTTC. This encodes CASRKTGDEQYF.

This clonotype was counted ten times or more. The chain recombines TRBV28 with TRBJ1-1, with a possible D match to TRBD1 (6 bases). CDR3 length equals 15 residues. In germline, CDR1 is MDHEN, CDR2 SYDVKM. The V and J ends lost 3 bases and 0 bases respectively, with 11 bases between them. CDR3 residues: CASSFGQMLNTEAFF. The CDR3 DNA follows: TGTGCCAGCAGTTTCGGACAGATGCTGAACACTGAAGCTTTCTTT.

This clonotype was seen many times. The chain has TRBV6-2 or TRBV6-3 and TRBJ2-5; tentative D call: TRBD1 (5 bases). Trimming took off 8 bases at V and 5 bases at J, with 15 bases between the two ends. The V gene's germline CDR1 is MNHEY and CDR2 SVGEGT. The CDR3 has 13 amino acids. The CDR3: CASAWGHRETQYF. CDR3 DNA: TGTGCCAGCGCTTGGGGCCACAGGGAGACCCAGTACTTC.

J is TRBJ2-1 and V is TRBV10-2; D is undetermined. Germline CDR1 and CDR2: WSHSY and SAAADI. Trimming took off 7 bases at V and 7 bases at J, with 8 bases between the two ends. This CDR3 spans 11 amino acids. The CDR3 reads CASTHGNEQFF. The CDR3 DNA sequence: TGCGCCAGCACACACGGGAATGAGCAGTTCTTC.

This clonotype came up many times. The CDR3 DNA reads as TGTGCCAGCAGACTACAGGGCACTGAAAAACTGTTTTTT. Protein sequence: CASRLQGTEKLFF. V is TRBV12-3 or TRBV12-4 and J is TRBJ1-4; D may be TRBD1 (6 bases). The germline V and J ends were trimmed by 6 bases and 7 bases, with 12 bases remaining between them. The CDR3 contains 13 residues.

V gene TRBV5-1 combines with J gene TRBJ2-3, with D unclear. The V end lost 0 bases, the J end lost 2 bases, and 7 bases lay between the germline ends. The CDR3 has 14 amino acids. CDR1 SGHRS and CDR2 YFSETQ come from the germline V gene. CDR3 coding DNA: TGCGCCAGCAGCTTGGCCGCGGACACAGATACGCAGTATTTT. It codes for CASSLAADTDTQYF.

This clonotype was counted between two and nine times. J is TRBJ1-1 and V is TRBV5-1; D not resolved. In germline, CDR1 is SGHRS, CDR2 YFSETQ. The CDR3 has 14 residues. Trimming cost V 4 bases and J 4 bases, with 14 bases left between them. The CDR3 bases are TGCGCCAGCAGCCGGGAAGGGATGGGCACTGAAGCTTTCTTT. It is translated as CASSREGMGTEAFF. Full variable domain (rest looked up from reference TRBV5-1 and TRBJ1-1): KAGVTQTPRYLIKTRGQQVTLSCSPISGHRSVSWYQQTPGQGLQFLFEYFSETQRNKGNFPGRFSGRQFSNSRSEMNVSTLELGDSALYLCASSREGMGTEAFFGQGTRLTVV.

The chain couples TRBV27 to TRBJ1-4; D might be TRBD1 (6 bases). The V end was cut by 4 bases, the J end by 4 bases, with 16 bases between. The germline V gene has CDR1 MNHEY and CDR2 SMNVEV (reference sequence). This CDR3 comprises 16 residues. CDR3 coding DNA: TGTGCCAGCAGTTCCAGGGGAAACGGGATTAATGAAAAACTGTTTTTT. It is translated as CASSSRGNGINEKLFF.

The sample holds many counts of this clonotype. This chain joins TRBV28 and TRBJ1-5; 9 bases match TRBD1. The CDR3 extends over 16 amino acids. Trimming cost V 5 bases and J 2 bases; bases outside gene matches: 7. Germline CDR1 reads MDHEN; CDR2 reads SYDVKM. The CDR3 bases are TGTGCCAGCAGTCCCCGACAGGGGGGACGCAATCAGCCCCAGCATTTT. This gives the protein CASSPRQGGRNQPQHF.

This clonotype was detected many times. The chain combines TRBV5-1 with TRBJ2-7, with D hard to call. The CDR3 is 16 amino acids. Trimming pared 1 base from V and 0 bases from J, leaving 14 bases between. Germline loops: CDR1 SGHRS, CDR2 YFSETQ. CDR3 coding DNA: TGCGCCAGCAGCTTGTTTTCTCAAAGGAGCTCCTACGAGCAGTACTTC. It specifies CASSLFSQRSSYEQYF. Complete variable domain (other parts from reference TRBV5-1 and TRBJ2-7): KAGVTQTPRYLIKTRGQQVTLSCSPISGHRSVSWYQQTPGQGLQFLFEYFSETQRNKGNFPGRFSGRQFSNSRSEMNVSTLELGDSALYLCASSLFSQRSSYEQYFGPGTRLTVT.

This chain joins TRBV2 and TRBJ2-3; 11 bases agree with TRBD2. Germline assignment: CDR1 SNHLY and CDR2 FYNNEI. The J segment lost 3 bases and the V segment lost 5 bases, leaving 4 bases of the junction unmatched. This CDR3 region has 15 residues. DNA for the CDR3: TGTGCCAGCAGTTTAGCGGGAGGGGTTACAGATACGCAGTATTTT. Translating it yields CASSLAGGVTDTQYF.

This clonotype appeared a few times. Written as DNA, the CDR3 is TGTGCCAGCTCACCGACGTCGTGGCAGACCTACGAGCAGTACTTC. Translated, it gives CASSPTSWQTYEQYF. The chain links TRBV18 to TRBJ2-7, with no clear D. The CDR3 contains 15 residues. The V and J ends lost 3 bases and 2 bases respectively, with 14 bases between them. The germline CDR1 and CDR2 sequences are KGHSH and LQKENI.

The chain recombines TRBV12-3 or TRBV12-4 with TRBJ2-1; D is tentatively TRBD1 or TRBD2 (5 bases each). Trimming shortened V by 7 bases and J by 0 bases, and 13 bases separated the two germline ends. The CDR3 extends over 15 amino acids. The CDR3 DNA sequence: TGTGCCAGCACCCGGGGCACGAGCTCCTACAATGAGCAGTTCTTC. Translation: CASTRGTSSYNEQFF.

The rearrangement joins TRBV12-3 or TRBV12-4 to TRBJ2-3; D is perhaps TRBD1 or TRBD2 (5 bases each). Trimming stripped 1 base from V and 0 bases from J, with 8 bases between. The CDR3 contains 15 residues. CDR3 coding DNA: TGTGCCAGCAGTTTAGACGGGGCTAGCACAGATACGCAGTATTTT. Translation gives CASSLDGASTDTQYF.

V and J are TRBV3-1 and TRBJ2-3; TRBD1 might be the D (5 bases). V lost 3 bases and J 1 base, leaving 8 bases between the germline ends. Germline V gene sequence: CDR1 LGHDT, CDR2 YNNKEL (reference sequence). This CDR3 spans 14 amino acids. CDR3 DNA sequence: TGTGCCAGCAGCCAGGCACAGGGCACAGATACGCAGTATTTT. Protein product: CASSQAQGTDTQYF.

J is TRBJ1-1 and V is TRBV7-2; D unresolved. The V gene lost 7 bases and the J gene lost 1 base, with 7 bases spanning the gap. This CDR3 is 12 amino acids long. CDR1 SGHTA and CDR2 FQGNSA come from the germline V gene. Here the CDR3 DNA reads TGTGCCAGCAACCCTCAGAACACTGAAGCTTTCTTT. It codes for CASNPQNTEAFF.

The chain links TRBV6-2 or TRBV6-3 to TRBJ1-5; 7 bases match TRBD1. Germline assignment: CDR1 MNHEY and CDR2 SVGEGT. This CDR3 is built from 18 residues. Trimming removed 2 bases from V and 4 bases from J; junction bases left unmatched: 14. The CDR3 loop is CASSYHRGAGTDNQPQHF. The CDR3 DNA follows: TGTGCCAGCAGTTACCACCGCGGCGCCGGGACAGATAATCAGCCCCAGCATTTT.

The CDR3 sequence: CASSFPKSGFTNTEAFF. In DNA form, the CDR3 reads TGTGCCAGCAGCTTTCCTAAATCAGGTTTCACGAACACTGAAGCTTTCTTT. V and J are TRBV7-6 and TRBJ1-1, with D hard to call. Germline V CDR1 and CDR2: SGHVS, FNYEAQ. V dropped 3 bases and J dropped 1 base, with 18 bases sitting between them. The CDR3 is 17 amino acids. Combining the CDR3 with reference TRBV7-6 and TRBJ1-1 gives the whole variable domain GAGVSQSPRYKVTKRGQDVALRCDPISGHVSLYWYRQALGQGPEFLTYFNYEAQQDKSGLPNDRFSAERPEGSISTLTIQRTEQRDSAMYRCASSFPKSGFTNTEAFFGQGTRLTVV.

V and J are TRBV20-1 and TRBJ2-7, with unresolved D. The V and J ends lost 6 bases and 4 bases respectively, with 22 bases between them. The CDR3 consists of 15 residues. Germline assignment: CDR1 DFQATT and CDR2 SNEGSKA (reference sequence). The chain's CDR3 is CSAQAPGLAYYEQYF. CDR3 DNA: TGCAGTGCCCAGGCCCCGGGCTTGGCTTATTACGAGCAGTACTTC.

This clonotype appeared a few times. The CDR3 sequence: CASREQSFYEQYF. The CDR3 DNA follows: TGTGCCAGCAGAGAACAGAGTTTCTACGAGCAGTACTTC. The rearrangement uses TRBV28 and TRBJ2-7; D is undetermined. The germline V gene encodes CDR1 MDHEN and CDR2 SYDVKM. The CDR3 runs 13 residues. With 6 bases removed from V and 3 bases from J, the gap between germline ends came to 12 bases.

This chain links TRBV6-4 with TRBJ1-6; D remains ambiguous. Germline V gene sequence: CDR1 MRHNA, CDR2 SNTAGT. V lost 8 bases and J lost 10, with 15 bases in between. This CDR3 has 13 amino acids. The CDR3 spells CASGLGGNSPLHF. CDR3 nucleotides: TGTGCCAGCGGCTTAGGTGGGAACTCACCCCTCCACTTT.